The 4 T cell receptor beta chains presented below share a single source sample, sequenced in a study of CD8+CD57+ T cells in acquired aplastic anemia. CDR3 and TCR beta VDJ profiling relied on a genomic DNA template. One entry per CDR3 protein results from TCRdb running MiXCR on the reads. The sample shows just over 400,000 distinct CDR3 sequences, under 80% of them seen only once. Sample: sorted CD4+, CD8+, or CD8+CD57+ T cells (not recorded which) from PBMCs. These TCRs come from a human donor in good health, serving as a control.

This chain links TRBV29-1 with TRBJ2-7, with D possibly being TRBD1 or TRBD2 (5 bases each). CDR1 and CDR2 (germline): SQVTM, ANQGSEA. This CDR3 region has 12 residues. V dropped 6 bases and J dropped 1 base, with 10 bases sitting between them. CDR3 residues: CSVAGTSYEQYF. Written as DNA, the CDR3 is TGCAGCGTGGCCGGGACGTCCTACGAGCAGTACTTC.

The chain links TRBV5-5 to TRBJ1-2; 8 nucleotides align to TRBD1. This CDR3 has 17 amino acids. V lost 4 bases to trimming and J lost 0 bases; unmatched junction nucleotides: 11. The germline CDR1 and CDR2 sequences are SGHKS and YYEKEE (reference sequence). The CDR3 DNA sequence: TGTGCCAGCAGCCTTGGTCCAGGGGGCTTAGCTAACTATGGCTACACCTTC. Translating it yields CASSLGPGGLANYGYTF.

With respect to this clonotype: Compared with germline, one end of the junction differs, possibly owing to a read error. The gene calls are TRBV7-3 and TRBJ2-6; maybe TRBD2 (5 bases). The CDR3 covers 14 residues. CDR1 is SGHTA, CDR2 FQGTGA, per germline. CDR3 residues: CATSPGWSGNVLIF. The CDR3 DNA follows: TGTGCCACCAGCCCGGGATGGAGCGGCAACGTCCTGATTTTC.

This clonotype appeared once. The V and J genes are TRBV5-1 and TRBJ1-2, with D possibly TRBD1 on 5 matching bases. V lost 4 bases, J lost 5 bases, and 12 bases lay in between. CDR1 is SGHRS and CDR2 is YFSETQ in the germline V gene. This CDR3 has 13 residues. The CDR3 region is CASSPTVAYGYTF. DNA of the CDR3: TGCGCCAGCAGCCCGACAGTGGCATATGGCTACACCTTC.